The 13 T cell receptor beta chains given below trace back to one sample, sequenced in a study of blood T cell repertoires in COVID-19. This table comes from immunoSEQ multiplex PCR, and its TCRdb copy is limited to in-frame clones, with some not included. Of 100,000 or so clones in the sample, 81% were seen once. Sequencing used peripheral blood. These receptors were collected from an elderly man with acute or convalescent COVID-19.

The rearrangement links TRBV19 to TRBJ2-7; tentatively, D is TRBD2 (6 bases). From germline, CDR1 is LNHDA and CDR2 SQIVND (reference sequence). V was trimmed by 4 bases and J by 3 bases, leaving 13 bases between them. The CDR3 is 14 residues long. CDR3: CASSTHGGFYEQYF. The CDR3 DNA is TGTGCCAGTAGTACCCATGGGGGGTTCTACGAGCAGTACTTC. Full variable domain (remainder filled in from reference TRBV19 and TRBJ2-7): DGGITQSPKYLFRKEGQNVTLSCEQNLNHDAMYWYRQDPGQGLRLIYYSQIVNDFQKGDIAEGYSVSREKKESFPLTVTSAQKNPTAFYLCASSTHGGFYEQYFGPGTRLTVT.

This chain connects TRBV6-5 to TRBJ1-1, with D maybe TRBD1 (5 bases). The length of the CDR3 is 13 residues. V lost 7 bases, J lost 0 bases, and 9 bases lay in between. CDR1 and CDR2 from the germline V gene are MNHEY and SVGAGI. CDR3 nucleotide sequence: TGTGCCAGCAAGGGGCTTATGAACACTGAAGCTTTCTTT. Protein product: CASKGLMNTEAFF.

V is TRBV15 and J is TRBJ1-4, with 7 bases aligning to TRBD1. The CDR3 spans 16 residues. Germline lookup yields CDR1 LNHNV and CDR2 YYDKDF (reference sequence). Trimming took 1 base from V and 7 from J; bases not matched to a gene: 9. The chain's CDR3 is CATSRVRGGAFEKLFF. The CDR3 nucleotides read TGTGCCACCAGCAGAGTAAGAGGGGGCGCTTTTGAAAAACTGTTTTTT.

Worth noting for this clone: The junction departs from the called germline gene at one end, perhaps through a read error. The gene calls are TRBV5-1 and TRBJ2-5; no firm D call. The CDR3 has 15 residues. In germline, CDR1 is SGHRS, CDR2 YFSETQ. The CDR3 is CASSFLDPNGEAQYF. The CDR3 bases are TGCGCCAGCAGCTTCCTAGACCCGAACGGAGAGGCCCAGTACTTC.

The chain couples TRBV28 to TRBJ2-3; TRBD2 might be the D (5 bases). The CDR3 totals 15 residues. V dropped 2 bases and J dropped 4 bases, with 13 bases sitting between them. CDR1 MDHEN and CDR2 SYDVKM come from the germline V gene. The CDR3 loop is CASSLRTRFADTQYF. The DNA for the CDR3 is TGTGCCAGCAGTTTAAGAACTAGGTTTGCAGATACGCAGTATTTT.

The V gene is TRBV30, the J gene TRBJ2-7; D is unclear. With 2 bases removed from V and 1 base from J, the gap between germline ends came to 6 bases. This CDR3 spans 12 amino acids. CDR1 is GTSNPN, CDR2 SVGIG, per germline (reference sequence). The DNA for the CDR3 is TGTGCCTGGAGTTCGGTATCCTACGAGCAGTACTTC. Its translation: CAWSSVSYEQYF. Full variable domain (remainder filled in from reference TRBV30 and TRBJ2-7): SQTIHQWPATLVQPVGSPLSLECTVEGTSNPNLYWYRQAAGRGLQLLFYSVGIGQISSEVPQNLSASRPQDRQFILSSKKLLLSDSGFYLCAWSSVSYEQYFGPGTRLTVT.

This clone was seen only a few times. The chain links TRBV9 to TRBJ2-1; the match to TRBD2 covers 7 bases. The CDR3 spans 15 residues. The germline gives CDR1 SGDLS, CDR2 YYNGEE. The ends lost 0 bases at V and 7 bases at J; junction bases unmatched: 7. CDR3: CASSVDGREWNEQFF. DNA for the CDR3: TGTGCCAGCAGCGTAGACGGGCGGGAGTGGAATGAGCAGTTCTTC.

As concerns this clone: The same CDR3 is also encoded by other DNA sequences in this sample. The rearrangement uses TRBV18 and TRBJ1-1; possibly TRBD1 for D (5 bases). Germline CDR1 KGHSH, CDR2 LQKENI. V was pared by 3 bases and J by 2 bases, with 7 bases between. CDR3 length: 13 amino acids. CDR3 DNA: TGTGCCAGCTCACCCCAGGGTAACACTGAAGCTTTCTTT. Amino acid sequence: CASSPQGNTEAFF.

The chain uses TRBV28 and TRBJ1-2; no clear D. Trimming removed 3 bases at V and 7 bases at J, with 9 bases between. Germline V CDR1 and CDR2: MDHEN, SYDVKM. CDR3 length equals 12 residues. The CDR3 DNA is TGTGCCAGCAGTTTCGGGGTCGGTGGCTACACCTTC. This gives the protein CASSFGVGGYTF.

The V call is TRBV2, the J call TRBJ1-3, with D possibly TRBD1 on 6 matching bases. Per germline, CDR1 SNHLY and CDR2 FYNNEI. Trimming removed 5 bases at V and 0 bases at J, with 14 bases between. CDR3 length: 16 residues. For the CDR3, the DNA is TGTGCCAGCAGTTTTTTACAGGGCCCCTCTGGAAACACCATATATTTT. Protein product: CASSFLQGPSGNTIYF.

This rearrangement joins TRBV19 to TRBJ2-1; 11 nucleotides line up with TRBD2. V shed 7 bases, J shed 5 bases, and the junction held 13 bases outside the gene matches. Germline assignment: CDR1 LNHDA and CDR2 SQIVND (reference sequence). The CDR3 extends over 17 amino acids. CDR3 bases: TGTGCCAGTACCGGGCCCGATAGCGGGAGGGCCAACAATGAGCAGTTCTTC. Translation gives CASTGPDSGRANNEQFF.

The rearrangement links TRBV7-2 to TRBJ2-5; 7 bases are a match to TRBD1. The junction had 11 bases not matched to a gene; V was cut back by 2 bases and J by 2 bases. Germline V gene sequence: CDR1 SGHTA, CDR2 FQGNSA. The CDR3 runs 17 residues. CDR3 sequence (DNA): TGTGCCAGCAGCTTATTCCCAATGGCAGGGGGACAAGAGACCCAGTACTTC. Translated: CASSLFPMAGGQETQYF. Supplemented by reference TRBV7-2 and TRBJ2-5, the full variable domain reads GAGVSQSPSNKVTEKGKDVELRCDPISGHTALYWYRQSLGQGLEFLIYFQGNSAPDKSGLPSDRFSAERTGGSVSTLTIQRTQQEDSAVYLCASSLFPMAGGQETQYFGPGTRLLVL.

The chain carries TRBV7-8 and TRBJ2-7; possibly TRBD1 for D (5 bases). V lost 6 bases and J 5 bases, leaving 14 bases between the germline ends. This CDR3 has 13 residues. The germline CDR1 and CDR2 sequences are SGHVS and FQNEAQ. Written as DNA, the CDR3 is TGTGCCAGCAGACCTCTTTGGGGCGACGAGCAGTACTTC. This codes for CASRPLWGDEQYF.